This paragraph covers one TCR beta chain sequence. Its antigen target is currently unknown. The sample holds no much larger clone one base away, and base qualities are not on file. The sample comes from a study of CD8+CD57+ T cells in acquired aplastic anemia (dated by TCRdb to the late 2010s). Background for the entire study: DNA extracted from sorted CD4+ and CD8+ cells had a mean of approximately 3.3 ug, with a range of about 0.2 to 30 ug. CD8+CD57+ expansion was defined as a frequency above the mean frequency observed in healthy subjects. Overall study results and their limits: Around 27 CD8+ CDR3 sequences were found in both patients and controls but appeared to be highly expressed in patients and within the immunodominant clones of the patients. Patients and healthy controls showed no significant difference in CD8+ Simpson's diversity (P=0.060).

CDR1 and CDR2, looked up from the germline V gene (reference sequence), are DFQATT and SNEGSKA. V sheds 5 bases and J sheds 8 bases, leaving 9 bases between their ends. The CDR3, cysteine through phenylalanine, is 10 amino acids long. Only the CDR3 portion is preserved as DNA: 30 bases, with reading frame beginning at the first base. Genomic DNA was used as template for profiling of TCR beta VDJ combinations and CDR3 sequences. TCR repertoire sequencing was run on an Illumina HiSeq 2000. As for how the authors treated the data: Repertoires were assessed using TRBV/TRBJ rearrangement plots, CDR3 size and DJ length profiles, and Simpson's diversity index. The immunodominant clone was defined as the most abundant DNA sequence in deep sequencing data. CDR3 amino acid sequences were screened for sharing across subjects and compared with published repertoires and the VDJdb database. TCRdb trimmed the raw reads at Q25, called clones with MiXCR and kept productive beta chains. Each record represents a unique CDR3 protein, reported with the most common genes and DNA among its rows. TCRdb assigned the V and J calls; the authors' analysis was not used. The sample yields about 290,000 distinct CDR3 sequences; roughly 53% were counted once. Together, the top ten hold 1.3% of the sample.

The patients picked for sequencing were ones in whom flow cytometry had shown an expansion of CD8+CD57+ cells. Severe acquired aplastic anemia was diagnosed in all patients according to International Study of Aplastic Anemia and Agranulocytosis and Camitta criteria. No therapy had been received by the patients at the time of blood sampling. TCR repertoires of sorted CD4+ and CD8+ blood T cells from severe aplastic anemia patients and healthy subjects were deep-sequenced in the study. Patients were enrolled in the USA under clinicaltrials.gov protocols 00001620, 01623167, 00001397, 00071045, 00081523 and 00961064. Ficoll-Paque density gradient centrifugation was used to isolate peripheral blood mononuclear cells. Before DNA was extracted, CD4+ and CD8+ T cells were sorted using either FACS or magnetic beads.

The clonotype comes from a human donor with aplastic anemia. This chain joins TRBV20-1 to TRBJ1-2; a confident D gene designation cannot be given. Input material: sorted CD4+, CD8+, or CD8+CD57+ T cells (not recorded which) from PBMCs. The bases are TGCAGTGCTGGGCGCGGGGGCTACACCTTC. Its coded protein is CSAGRGGYTF.